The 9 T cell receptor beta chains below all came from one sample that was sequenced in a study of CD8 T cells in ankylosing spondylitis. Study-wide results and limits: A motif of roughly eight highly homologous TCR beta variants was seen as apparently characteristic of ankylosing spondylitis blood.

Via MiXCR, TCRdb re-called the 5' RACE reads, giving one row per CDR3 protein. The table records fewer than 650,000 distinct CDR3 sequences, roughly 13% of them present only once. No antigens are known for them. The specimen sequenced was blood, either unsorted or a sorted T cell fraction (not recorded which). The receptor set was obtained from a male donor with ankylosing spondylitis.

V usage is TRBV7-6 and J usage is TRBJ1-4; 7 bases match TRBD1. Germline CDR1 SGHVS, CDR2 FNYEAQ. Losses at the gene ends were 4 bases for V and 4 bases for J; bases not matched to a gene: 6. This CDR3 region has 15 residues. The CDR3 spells CASSSTGSFNEKLFF. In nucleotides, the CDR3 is TGTGCCAGCAGCTCGACAGGGTCCTTTAATGAAAAACTGTTTTTT.

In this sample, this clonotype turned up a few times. CDR3 amino acids: CASSLAIEGAYGYTF. In DNA, the CDR3 is TGCGCCAGCAGCTTGGCCATCGAGGGAGCCTATGGCTACACCTTC. This chain links TRBV5-1 with TRBJ1-2; D gene unclear. The CDR3 consists of 15 residues. The ends were cut back, 0 bases at V and 4 bases at J, with 13 bases in the middle. In germline, CDR1 is SGHRS, CDR2 YFSETQ.

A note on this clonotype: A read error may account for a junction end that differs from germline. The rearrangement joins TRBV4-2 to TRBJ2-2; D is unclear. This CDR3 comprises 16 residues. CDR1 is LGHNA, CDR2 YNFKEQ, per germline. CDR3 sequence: CASSKEVAQNTGELFF. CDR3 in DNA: TGTGCCAGCAGCAAAGAGGTAGCCCAGAACACCGGGGAGCTGTTTTTT.

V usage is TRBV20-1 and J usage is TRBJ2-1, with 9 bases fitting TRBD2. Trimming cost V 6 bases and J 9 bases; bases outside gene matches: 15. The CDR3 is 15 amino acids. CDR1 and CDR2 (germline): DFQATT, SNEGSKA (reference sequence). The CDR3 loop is CSAIYGLAGLSEQFF. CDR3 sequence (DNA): TGCAGTGCCATCTATGGGCTAGCGGGACTAAGTGAGCAGTTCTTC.

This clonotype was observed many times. The CDR3 DNA reads as TGCAGTGCTAACCGGGACGAAGGAAACATTCAGTACTTC. Its translation: CSANRDEGNIQYF. This sequence joins TRBV20-1 and TRBJ2-4; tentatively, D is TRBD1 or TRBD2 (5 bases each). CDR1 DFQATT and CDR2 SNEGSKA come from the germline V gene (reference sequence). Trimming took off 4 bases at V and 6 bases at J, with 13 bases between the two ends. The CDR3 totals 13 residues.

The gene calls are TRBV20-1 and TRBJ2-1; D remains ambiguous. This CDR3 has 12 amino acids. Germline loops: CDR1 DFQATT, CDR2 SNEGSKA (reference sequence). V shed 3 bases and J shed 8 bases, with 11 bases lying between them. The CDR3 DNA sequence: TGCAGTGCTAGGGCGGCCTCCTATGAGCAGTTCTTC. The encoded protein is CSARAASYEQFF.

In DNA, the CDR3 is TGCGCCAGCAGGGTAACAAACCGCCAAGAGACCCAGTACTTC. Translation gives CASRVTNRQETQYF. The chain couples TRBV5-1 to TRBJ2-5; D is ambiguous. V lost 5 bases and J lost 1, with 12 bases in between. There are 14 residues in the CDR3. CDR1 SGHRS and CDR2 YFSETQ come from the germline V gene.

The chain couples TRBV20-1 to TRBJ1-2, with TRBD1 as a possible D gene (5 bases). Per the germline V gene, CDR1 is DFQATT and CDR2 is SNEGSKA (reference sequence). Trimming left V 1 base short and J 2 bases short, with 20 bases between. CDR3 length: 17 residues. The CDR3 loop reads CSARVPGQGGLNYGYTF. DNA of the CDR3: TGCAGTGCTAGAGTGCCCGGGCAGGGAGGATTGAACTATGGCTACACCTTC.

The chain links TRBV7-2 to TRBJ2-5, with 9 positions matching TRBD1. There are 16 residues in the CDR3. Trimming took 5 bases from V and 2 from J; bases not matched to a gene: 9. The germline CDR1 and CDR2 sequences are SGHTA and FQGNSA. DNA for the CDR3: TGTGCCAGCAGCCTTGGAGGGACAGGGATTCAAGAGACCCAGTACTTC. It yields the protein CASSLGGTGIQETQYF.